This TCR beta chain was profiled in a study of T-cell reconstitution after alpha-beta-depleted transplantation in children. This clonotype has ten or more counts. CDR3 length: 15 residues. Unmatched junction bases numbered 8, after V lost 9 bases and J lost 5 bases. CDR1 KGHDR and CDR2 SFDVKD come from the germline V gene. Unique molecular identifiers were built into the TCRbeta library. TCRdb independently ran MiXCR on the PCR reads; one entry per CDR3 protein. The sample includes roughly 170,000 distinct CDR3 sequences, more than 6.5% of them seen just once. V gene TRBV24-1 combines with J gene TRBJ2-2; 10 nucleotides agree with TRBD1. The receptor was derived from a human donor who donated a stem cell graft to a child with Wiskott-Aldrich syndrome. The sequenced sample was PBMCs from the stem cell graft donor, obtained from the stem cell graft. The CDR3 region has the DNA TGTGCCACCCGCTCCGGGACAGGGGAAACCGGGGAGCTGTTTTTT. It yields the protein CATRSGTGETGELFF.